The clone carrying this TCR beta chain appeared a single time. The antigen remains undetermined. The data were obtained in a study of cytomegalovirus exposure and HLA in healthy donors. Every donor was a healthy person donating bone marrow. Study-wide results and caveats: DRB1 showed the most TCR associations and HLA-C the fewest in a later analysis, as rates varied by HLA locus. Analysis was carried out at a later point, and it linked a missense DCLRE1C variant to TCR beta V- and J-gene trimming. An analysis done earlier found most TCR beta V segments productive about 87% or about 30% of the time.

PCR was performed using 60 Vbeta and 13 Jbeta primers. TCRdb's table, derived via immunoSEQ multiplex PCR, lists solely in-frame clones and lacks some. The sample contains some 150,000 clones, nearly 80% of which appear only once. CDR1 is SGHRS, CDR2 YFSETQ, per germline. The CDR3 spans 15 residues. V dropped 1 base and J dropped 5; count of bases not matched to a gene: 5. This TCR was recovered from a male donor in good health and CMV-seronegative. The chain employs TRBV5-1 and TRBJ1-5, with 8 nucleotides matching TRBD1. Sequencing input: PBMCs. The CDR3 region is CASSLSGTGHQPQHF. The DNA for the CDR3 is TGCGCCAGCAGCTTGTCGGGGACAGGTCATCAGCCCCAGCATTTT.